Each of the 4 T cell receptor beta chains below was sequenced from the same sample in a study of identical twins. In TCRdb, the 5' RACE reads were re-called with MiXCR into one record per CDR3 protein. The sample has about 200,000 distinct CDR3 sequences, around 10% seen once; the top ten hold 4% to 6%. The sample was memory (CD45RO+) T cells sorted from blood. The receptors derive from a young woman in good health.

Only a few counts were recorded for this clonotype. The chain recombines TRBV27 with TRBJ2-2; D may match TRBD1 or TRBD2 (6 bases each). Germline CDR1 reads MNHEY; CDR2 reads SMNVEV (reference sequence). The CDR3 is 16 amino acids. The V gene lost 6 bases and the J gene lost 7 bases, with 21 bases spanning the gap. DNA of the CDR3: TGTGCCAGCAGGCCGAAACAGGGAGCGGGTGGCGGGGAGCTGTTTTTT. Translated: CASRPKQGAGGGELFF.

J is TRBJ2-3 and V is TRBV3-1, with no clear D. This CDR3 comprises 14 residues. Germline CDR1 and CDR2: LGHDT and YNNKEL (reference sequence). V was cut by 4 bases and J by 0 bases, with 8 bases left in between. For the CDR3, the DNA is TGTGCCAGCAGCCCAAATCTTAGCACAGATACGCAGTATTTT. Amino acids: CASSPNLSTDTQYF.

The sample holds a few counts of this clonotype. This sequence joins TRBV4-2 and TRBJ1-1; no reliable D call. There are 15 residues in the CDR3. Germline V gene sequence: CDR1 LGHNA, CDR2 YNFKEQ. V dropped 0 bases and J dropped 0 bases, with 8 bases sitting between them. The CDR3 coding sequence is TGTGCCAGCAGCCAAGATAGATCCATGAACACTGAAGCTTTCTTT. Translation: CASSQDRSMNTEAFF.

This clonotype has only a few counts. V usage is TRBV5-6 and J usage is TRBJ1-2; no reliable D call. Trimming left V 3 bases short and J 8 bases short, with 8 bases between. Germline CDR1 reads SGHDT; CDR2 reads YYEEEE. The CDR3 runs to 11 residues. The CDR3 DNA follows: TGTGCCAGCAGCTCCAACGGCGGCTACACCTTC. This sequence encodes CASSSNGGYTF.